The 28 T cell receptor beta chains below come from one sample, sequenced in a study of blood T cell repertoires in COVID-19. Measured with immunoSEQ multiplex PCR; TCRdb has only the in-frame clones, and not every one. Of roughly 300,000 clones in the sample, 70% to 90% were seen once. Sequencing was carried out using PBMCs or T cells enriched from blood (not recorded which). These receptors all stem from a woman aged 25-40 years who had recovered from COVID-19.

For the CDR3, the DNA is TGTGCCAGCAGCCCAATCCGGTCTGGAAACACCATATATTTT. Its protein is CASSPIRSGNTIYF. V is TRBV7-9 and J is TRBJ1-3; D gene unclear. The CDR3 extends over 14 amino acids. Trimming removed 5 bases from V and 1 base from J, with 9 bases in between. CDR1 is SEHNR and CDR2 is FQNEAQ in the germline V gene (reference sequence).

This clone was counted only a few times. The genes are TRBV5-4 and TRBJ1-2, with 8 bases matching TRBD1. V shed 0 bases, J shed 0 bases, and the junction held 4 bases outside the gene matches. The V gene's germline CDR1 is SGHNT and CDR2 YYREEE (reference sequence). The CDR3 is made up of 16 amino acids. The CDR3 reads CASSLGQGIANYGYTF. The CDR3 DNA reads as TGTGCCAGCAGCTTGGGACAGGGGATAGCTAACTATGGCTACACCTTC.

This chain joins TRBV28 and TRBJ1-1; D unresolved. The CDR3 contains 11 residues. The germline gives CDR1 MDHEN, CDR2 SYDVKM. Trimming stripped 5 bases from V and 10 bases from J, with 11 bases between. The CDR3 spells CASSHRDVAFF. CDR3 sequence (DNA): TGTGCCAGCAGTCATCGGGATGTAGCTTTCTTT. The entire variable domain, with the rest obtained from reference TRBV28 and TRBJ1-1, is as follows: DVKVTQSSRYLVKRTGEKVFLECVQDMDHENMFWYRQDPGLGLRLIYFSYDVKMKEKGDIPEGYSVSREKKERFSLILESASTNQTSMYLCASSHRDVAFFGQGTRLTVV.

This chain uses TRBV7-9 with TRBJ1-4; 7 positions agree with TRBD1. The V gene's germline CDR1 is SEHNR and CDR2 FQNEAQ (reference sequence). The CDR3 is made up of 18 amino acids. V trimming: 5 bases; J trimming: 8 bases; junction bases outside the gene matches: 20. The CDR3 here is CASSPSGVAGGFIEKLFF. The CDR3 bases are TGTGCCAGCAGCCCCTCGGGTGTGGCAGGGGGGTTTATCGAAAAACTGTTTTTT. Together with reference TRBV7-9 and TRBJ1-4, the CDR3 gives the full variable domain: DTGVSQNPRHKITKRGQNVTFRCDPISEHNRLYWYRQTLGQGPEFLTYFQNEAQLEKSRLLSDRFSAERPKGSFSTLEIQRTEQGDSAMYLCASSPSGVAGGFIEKLFFGSGTQLSVL.

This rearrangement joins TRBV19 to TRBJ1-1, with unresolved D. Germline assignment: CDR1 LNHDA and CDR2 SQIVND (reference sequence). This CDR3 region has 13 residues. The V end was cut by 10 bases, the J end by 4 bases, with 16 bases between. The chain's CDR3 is CATAPSHGTEAFF. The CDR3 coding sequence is TGTGCCACCGCTCCCTCCCACGGCACTGAAGCTTTCTTT. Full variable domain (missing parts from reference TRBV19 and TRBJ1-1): DGGITQSPKYLFRKEGQNVTLSCEQNLNHDAMYWYRQDPGQGLRLIYYSQIVNDFQKGDIAEGYSVSREKKESFPLTVTSAQKNPTAFYLCATAPSHGTEAFFGQGTRLTVV.

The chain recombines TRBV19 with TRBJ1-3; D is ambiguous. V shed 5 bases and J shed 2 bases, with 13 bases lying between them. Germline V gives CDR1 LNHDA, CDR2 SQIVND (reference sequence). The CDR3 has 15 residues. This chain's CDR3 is CASSDPRRTGNTIYF. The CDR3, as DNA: TGTGCCAGTAGTGATCCCCGGAGGACTGGAAACACCATATATTTT.

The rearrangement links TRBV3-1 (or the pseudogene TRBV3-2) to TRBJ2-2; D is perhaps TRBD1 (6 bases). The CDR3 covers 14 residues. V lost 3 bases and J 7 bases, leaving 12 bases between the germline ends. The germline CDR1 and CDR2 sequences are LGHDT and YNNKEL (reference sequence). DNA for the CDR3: TGTGCCAGCAGCCATTACAGGGTTAGCGGGGAGCTGTTTTTT. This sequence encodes CASSHYRVSGELFF.

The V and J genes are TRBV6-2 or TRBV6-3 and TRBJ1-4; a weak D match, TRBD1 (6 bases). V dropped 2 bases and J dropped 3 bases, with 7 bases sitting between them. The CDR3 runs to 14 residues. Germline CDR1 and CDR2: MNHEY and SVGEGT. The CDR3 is CASSYRQANEKLFF. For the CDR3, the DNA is TGTGCCAGCAGTTACCGACAGGCTAATGAAAAACTGTTTTTT.

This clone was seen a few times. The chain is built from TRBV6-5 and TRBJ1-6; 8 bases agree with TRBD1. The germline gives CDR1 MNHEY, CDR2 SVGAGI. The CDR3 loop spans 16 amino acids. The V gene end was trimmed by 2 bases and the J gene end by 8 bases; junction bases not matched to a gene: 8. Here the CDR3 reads CASSYMTGADYSPLHF. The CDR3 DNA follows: TGTGCCAGCAGTTACATGACAGGGGCTGATTATTCACCCCTCCACTTT.

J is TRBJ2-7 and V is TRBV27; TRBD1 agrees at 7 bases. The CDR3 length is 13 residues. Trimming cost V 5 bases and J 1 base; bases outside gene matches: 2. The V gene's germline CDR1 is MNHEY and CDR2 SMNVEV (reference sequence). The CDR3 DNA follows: TGTGCCAGCAGTCCGGACAGGTCCTACGAGCAGTACTTC. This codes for CASSPDRSYEQYF.

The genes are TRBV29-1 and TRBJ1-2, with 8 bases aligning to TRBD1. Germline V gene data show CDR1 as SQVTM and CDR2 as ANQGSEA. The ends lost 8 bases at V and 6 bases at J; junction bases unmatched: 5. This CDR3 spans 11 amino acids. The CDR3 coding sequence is TGCAGCTTTTTACAGGGGGATGGCTACACCTTC. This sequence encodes CSFLQGDGYTF.

The CDR3 loop reads CASSGTGENEKLFF. The CDR3, as DNA: TGTGCCAGCAGCGGGACAGGGGAAAATGAAAAACTGTTTTTT. V is TRBV27 and J is TRBJ1-4; TRBD1 agrees at 10 bases. The CDR3 contains 14 residues. Trimming cost V 6 bases and J 5 bases; bases outside gene matches: 3. Germline CDR1 MNHEY, CDR2 SMNVEV (reference sequence).

In nucleotides, the CDR3 is TGTGCCAGCAGCTTTTTTACAAGCACTGAAGCTTTCTTT. This codes for CASSFFTSTEAFF. The chain uses TRBV5-4 and TRBJ1-1; D not certain. This CDR3 has 13 residues. Trimming pared 2 bases from V and 4 bases from J, leaving 9 bases between. Germline CDR1 SGHNT, CDR2 YYREEE (reference sequence).

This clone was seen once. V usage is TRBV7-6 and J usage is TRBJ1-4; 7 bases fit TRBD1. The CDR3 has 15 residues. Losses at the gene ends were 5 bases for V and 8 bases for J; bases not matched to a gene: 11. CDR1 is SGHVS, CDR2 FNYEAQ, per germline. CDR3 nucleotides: TGTGCCAGCAGCACACCAGGACAGGATAGCGAAAAACTGTTTTTT. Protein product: CASSTPGQDSEKLFF.

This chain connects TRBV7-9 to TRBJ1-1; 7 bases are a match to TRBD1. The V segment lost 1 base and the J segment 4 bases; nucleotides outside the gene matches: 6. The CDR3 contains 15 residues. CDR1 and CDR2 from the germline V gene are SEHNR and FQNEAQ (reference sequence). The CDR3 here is CASSLGTGVSTEAFF. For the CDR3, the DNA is TGTGCCAGCAGCTTAGGAACAGGGGTGAGCACTGAAGCTTTCTTT. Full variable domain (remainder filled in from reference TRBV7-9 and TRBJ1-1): DTGVSQNPRHKITKRGQNVTFRCDPISEHNRLYWYRQTLGQGPEFLTYFQNEAQLEKSRLLSDRFSAERPKGSFSTLEIQRTEQGDSAMYLCASSLGTGVSTEAFFGQGTRLTVV.

As DNA, the CDR3 is TGTGCCAGCAGCAGGAGGACTAGCGGGGGCTACAATGAGCAGTTCTTC. This gives the protein CASSRRTSGGYNEQFF. V and J are TRBV27 and TRBJ2-1, with TRBD2 matching over 13 bases. The CDR3 is 16 amino acids. Germline CDR1 and CDR2: MNHEY and SMNVEV (reference sequence). V shed 6 bases and J 3 bases; nucleotides not matched to a gene: 5.

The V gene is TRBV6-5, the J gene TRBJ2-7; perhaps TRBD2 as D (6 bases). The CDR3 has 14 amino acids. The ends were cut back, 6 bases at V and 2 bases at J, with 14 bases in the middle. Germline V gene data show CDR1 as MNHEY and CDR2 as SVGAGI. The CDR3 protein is CASRTRGGTYEQYF. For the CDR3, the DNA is TGTGCCAGCAGAACCCGTGGGGGGACCTACGAGCAGTACTTC.

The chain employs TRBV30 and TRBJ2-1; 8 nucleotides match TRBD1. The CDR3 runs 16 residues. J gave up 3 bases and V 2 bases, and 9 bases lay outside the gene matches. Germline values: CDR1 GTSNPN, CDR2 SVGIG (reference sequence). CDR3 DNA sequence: TGTGCCTGGAGTCAAGAAAACAGGGGGATCTACAATGAGCAGTTCTTC. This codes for CAWSQENRGIYNEQFF.

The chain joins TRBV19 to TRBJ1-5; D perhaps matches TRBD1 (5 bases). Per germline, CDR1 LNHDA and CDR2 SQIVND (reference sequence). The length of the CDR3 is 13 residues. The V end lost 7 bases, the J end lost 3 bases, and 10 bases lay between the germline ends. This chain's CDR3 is CASTGFSNQPQHF. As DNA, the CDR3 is TGTGCCAGTACAGGGTTTTCCAATCAGCCCCAGCATTTT.

CDR3 coding DNA: TGTGCCAGCAGCACACAAGCCGGGACACCGATTGGCTACACCTTC. It specifies CASSTQAGTPIGYTF. V usage is TRBV11-2 and J usage is TRBJ1-2, with D perhaps TRBD1 (6 bases). The CDR3 loop spans 15 amino acids. With 5 bases removed from V and 7 bases from J, the gap between germline ends came to 20 bases. Germline V gene sequence: CDR1 SGHAT, CDR2 FQNNGV.

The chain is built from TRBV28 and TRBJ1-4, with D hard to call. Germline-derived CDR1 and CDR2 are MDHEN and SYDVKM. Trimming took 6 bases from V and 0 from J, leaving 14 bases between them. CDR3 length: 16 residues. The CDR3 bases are TGTGCCAGCAGCTCGCTCCAGAAGTCAACTAATGAAAAACTGTTTTTT. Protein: CASSSLQKSTNEKLFF.

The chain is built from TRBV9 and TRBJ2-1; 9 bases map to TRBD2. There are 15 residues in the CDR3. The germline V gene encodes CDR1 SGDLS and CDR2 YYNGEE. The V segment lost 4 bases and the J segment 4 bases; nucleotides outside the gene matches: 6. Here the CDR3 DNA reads TGTGCCAGCAGCCCGAGCGGGGGGTCTTACAATGAGCAGTTCTTC. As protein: CASSPSGGSYNEQFF. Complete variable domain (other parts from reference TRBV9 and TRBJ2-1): DSGVTQTPKHLITATGQRVTLRCSPRSGDLSVYWYQQSLDQGLQFLIQYYNGEERAKGNILERFSAQQFPDLHSELNLSSLELGDSALYFCASSPSGGSYNEQFFGPGTRLTVL.

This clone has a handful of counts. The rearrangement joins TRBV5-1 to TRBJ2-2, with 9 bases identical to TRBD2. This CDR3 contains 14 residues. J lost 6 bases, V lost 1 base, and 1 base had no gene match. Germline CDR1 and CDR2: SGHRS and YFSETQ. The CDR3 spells CASSLWTSAGELFF. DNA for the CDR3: TGCGCCAGCAGCTTGTGGACTAGCGCCGGGGAGCTGTTTTTT.

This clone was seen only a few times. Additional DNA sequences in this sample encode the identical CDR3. CDR3: CASSQVGGYTEAFF. The DNA of the CDR3 is TGTGCCAGCAGCCAGGTGGGGGGTTACACTGAAGCTTTCTTT. The chain joins TRBV11-2 to TRBJ1-1, with D possibly being TRBD1 (5 bases). The germline V and J ends were trimmed by 5 bases and 3 bases, with 13 bases remaining between them. This CDR3 region has 14 residues. Germline V gives CDR1 SGHAT, CDR2 FQNNGV.

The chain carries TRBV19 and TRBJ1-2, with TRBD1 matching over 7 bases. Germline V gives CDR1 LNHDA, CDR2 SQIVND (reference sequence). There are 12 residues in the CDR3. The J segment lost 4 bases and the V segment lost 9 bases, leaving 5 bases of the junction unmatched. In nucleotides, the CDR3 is TGTGCCAGCCGGAGACAGGGCTATGGCTACACCTTC. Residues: CASRRQGYGYTF. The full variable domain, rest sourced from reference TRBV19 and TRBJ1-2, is DGGITQSPKYLFRKEGQNVTLSCEQNLNHDAMYWYRQDPGQGLRLIYYSQIVNDFQKGDIAEGYSVSREKKESFPLTVTSAQKNPTAFYLCASRRQGYGYTFGSGTRLTVV.

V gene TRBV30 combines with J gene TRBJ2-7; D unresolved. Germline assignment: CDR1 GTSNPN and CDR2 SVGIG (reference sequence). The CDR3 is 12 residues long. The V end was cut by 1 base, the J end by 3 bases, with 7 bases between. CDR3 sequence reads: CAWSDESYEQYF. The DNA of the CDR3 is TGTGCCTGGAGTGATGAGAGCTACGAGCAGTACTTC.

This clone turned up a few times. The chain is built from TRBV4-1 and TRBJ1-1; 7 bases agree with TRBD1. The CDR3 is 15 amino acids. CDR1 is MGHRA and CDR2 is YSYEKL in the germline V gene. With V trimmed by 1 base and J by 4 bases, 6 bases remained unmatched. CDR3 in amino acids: CASSQGSTGVTEAFF. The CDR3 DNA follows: TGCGCCAGCAGCCAAGGCTCTACAGGGGTCACTGAAGCTTTCTTT.

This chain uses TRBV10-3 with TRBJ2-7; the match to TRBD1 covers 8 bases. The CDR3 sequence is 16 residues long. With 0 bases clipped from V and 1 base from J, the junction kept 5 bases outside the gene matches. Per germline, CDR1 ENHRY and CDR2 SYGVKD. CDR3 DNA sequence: TGTGCCATCAGTGAGTCGATGGGACAGGAGTCCTACGAGCAGTACTTC. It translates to CAISESMGQESYEQYF.